This TCR beta chain is from a study of blood T cell repertoires in COVID-19 (dated by TCRdb to the early 2020s). For the study in its entirety: Samples from collaborators originated in the United States, Italy and Spain and spanned both the acute and convalescent phases of COVID-19. Where available, HLA class I and class II types were obtained from metadata supplied by the sample provider rather than from assay-based typing. A freely available public database, intended as a resource for researchers studying the immune response to SARS-CoV-2, is where the repertoires were released. Subjects who had been exposed to COVID-19, were actively infected with it, or had recovered from it provided the deeply sampled blood TCRbeta repertoires that made up the dataset. Nearly every sample came with metadata listing a de-identified subject ID, COVID-19 status, age in years and sex. The samples were drawn from two sources: the first 160 participants of the ongoing ImmuneRACE study, and 1,200 or so subjects contributed by 6 global collaborators. The material from the prospective study consisted of cDNA or gDNA derived from T cells, B-cell-depleted T cells, or PBMCs.

The CDR3 spans 14 residues, from the cysteine through the phenylalanine. Solely the CDR3 DNA is kept, with 42 bases framed from the first base. The V end gives up 10 bases and the J end 5 bases, leaving 11 bases in the junction not matched to a gene. A word on this clone: This receptor's antigen is unknown. Per-base qualities were not stored, and no clone one base away is much larger.

The immunoSEQ Assay, a bias-controlled multiplex PCR, was used to amplify TCRbeta CDR3 regions from genomic DNA. Per the authors' processing: Nucleated cell counts per sample were estimated from amplification of reference gene primers within the assay. To quantify the absolute abundance of each unique TCRbeta CDR3 rearrangement, sequence reads were collapsed and filtered. For each sample, productive Simpson clonality was calculated as the square root of Simpson's diversity index across productive rearrangements. The clones in this table, taken by TCRdb from immuneACCESS, are in-frame only. Not every clone is retained; where verified, under half of the shortfall comes from an unresolved V gene, and the cause of the rest is unknown. From that table come the V and J calls and clone size; the DNA was used to work out D and trimming. The sample has about 180,000 clones on record, roughly 83% of them singletons. The ten largest clones represent 7.5% to 10% of the sample.

General conclusions and limits of the study: The quantity of clinical and demographic metadata differed by source and by participant and was supplied without curation.

Enrolling through a virtual design, the prospective study's participants ranged in age from roughly 18 to 100 years and lived across about two dozen United States geographic areas. Cohort assignment in the prospective study relied on participant-reported clinical history from a screening survey and a study questionnaire. For ImmuneRACE Cohort 3, a participant was defined as recovered based on two consecutive negative NP/OP PCR tests, clearance by a healthcare professional, or resolution of symptoms. In the prospective study, whole blood, serum and a nasopharyngeal or oropharyngeal swab were collected from each participant by mobile phlebotomists. Over an approximately 2-month period, participants in the prospective study had the option of providing additional blood draws and questionnaires. Blood samples from the prospective study were shipped frozen or at room temperature prior to DNA extraction.

The sequence came from a woman aged 25 to 39 who had recovered from COVID-19. What was sequenced was PBMCs or T cells enriched from blood (not recorded which). The V gene is TRBV23-1 and the J gene is TRBJ1-5, with 7 bases in between that match TRBD1. TRBV23-1 is assigned to the ORF class and has an uncertain function. Here the CDR3 is given as CANPNGDSHQPQHF. In nucleotides, the sequence is TGCGCCAACCCCAATGGGGACAGTCATCAGCCCCAGCATTTT.